The 18 T cell receptor beta chains in this list originate from one sample, sequenced in a study of PD-1 blockade in classical Hodgkin lymphoma. Relapse was seen in all patients after autologous stem cell transplantation, and brentuximab vedotin exposure was variable. Sequencing was performed with immunoSEQ multiplex PCR; in TCRdb, only in-frame clones are kept and a portion is missing. This sample has under 70,000 clones, with about two thirds found just once. Sequenced here: peripheral blood mononuclear cells (PBMCs), sampled before the second cycle of nivolumab. The receptors derive from a human donor with classical Hodgkin lymphoma.

The rearrangement uses TRBV28 and TRBJ1-2, with a possible D match to TRBD1 (5 bases). The V and J ends lost 3 bases and 3 bases respectively, with 11 bases between them. Per the germline V gene, CDR1 is MDHEN and CDR2 is SYDVKM. CDR3 length equals 14 residues. This chain's CDR3 is CASSFSGPHYGYTF. In DNA form, the CDR3 reads TGTGCCAGCAGTTTTTCGGGGCCGCACTATGGCTACACCTTC.

The chain joins TRBV27 to TRBJ2-5, with TRBD2 identical over 7 bases. Germline V lookup: CDR1 MNHEY, CDR2 SMNVEV (reference sequence). This CDR3 spans 18 amino acids. J was trimmed by 4 bases and V by 4 bases; bases with no gene match: 18. Here the CDR3 reads CASSSSLRLAALLETQYF. DNA of the CDR3: TGTGCCAGCAGTTCCTCTTTGAGACTAGCTGCCCTACTAGAGACCCAGTACTTC.

This clone was picked up a small number of times. The chain carries TRBV6-1 and TRBJ1-2, with 10 bases fitting TRBD1. The CDR3 length is 14 residues. Germline assignment: CDR1 MNHNS and CDR2 SASEGT. Trimming at V came to 8 bases and at J to 8 bases, leaving 11 bases not matched to a gene. CDR3 amino acids: CASRWTGGAQGYTF. CDR3 coding DNA: TGTGCCAGCCGATGGACAGGGGGTGCTCAGGGCTACACCTTC.

This chain links TRBV4-2 with TRBJ1-2; TRBD1 matches at 9 bases. This CDR3 spans 15 amino acids. Germline V gene data show CDR1 as LGHNA and CDR2 as YNFKEQ. The J segment lost 4 bases and the V segment lost 4 bases, leaving 7 bases of the junction unmatched. The CDR3 bases are TGTGCCAGCAGCCTCGGACAGGGGATTTCCTATGGCTACACCTTC. Encoded protein: CASSLGQGISYGYTF.

The gene calls are TRBV7-2 and TRBJ1-2; 9 bases are a match to TRBD1. Germline V gives CDR1 SGHTA, CDR2 FQGNSA. V lost 5 bases to trimming and J lost 1 base; unmatched junction nucleotides: 8. This CDR3 region has 16 residues. The DNA for the CDR3 is TGTGCCAGCAGCCTAGGGGGACAGGGAATTAACTATGGCTACACCTTC. Translated: CASSLGGQGINYGYTF.

The J gene is TRBJ2-1, the V gene TRBV7-9, with 8 bases aligning to TRBD2. This CDR3 comprises 17 residues. With 5 bases clipped from V and 7 bases from J, the junction kept 16 bases outside the gene matches. From germline, CDR1 is SEHNR and CDR2 FQNEAQ (reference sequence). The CDR3 DNA is TGTGCCAGCAGCCCACGCACTAGCGGATTTTTTGGAAATGAGCAGTTCTTC. Protein sequence: CASSPRTSGFFGNEQFF.

This clone occurred once. The chain employs TRBV25-1 and TRBJ2-2; D remains unclear. This CDR3 is built from 12 residues. V was trimmed by 5 bases and J by 13 bases, leaving 14 bases between them. Germline CDR1 MGHDK, CDR2 SYGVNS. The CDR3 here is CASSFDDLRLFF. In DNA, the CDR3 is TGTGCCAGCAGTTTCGATGACCTAAGGCTGTTTTTT.

This clone has just one count. This chain uses TRBV4-1 with TRBJ2-7; D is ambiguous. Trimming left V 1 base short and J 2 bases short, with 9 bases between. This CDR3 has 14 amino acids. Germline lookup yields CDR1 MGHRA and CDR2 YSYEKL. The DNA for the CDR3 is TGCGCCAGCAGCCAAGTCGGCGAGACCTACGAGCAGTACTTC. Translated: CASSQVGETYEQYF.

The chain recombines TRBV2 with TRBJ1-3, with D unclear. Per germline, CDR1 SNHLY and CDR2 FYNNEI. This CDR3 region has 16 residues. Trimming removed 8 bases at V and 1 base at J, with 18 bases between. CDR3 nucleotides: TGTGCCAGCGTCGGAGGTGCGGCATCGTCTGGAAACACCATATATTTT. Its protein product is CASVGGAASSGNTIYF.

With respect to this clone: The same CDR3 can be traced to other DNA sequences in this sample. The chain couples TRBV28 to TRBJ1-1; no definite D call. The V end was cut by 1 base, the J end by 0 bases, with 3 bases between. The CDR3 is made up of 13 amino acids. Germline assignment: CDR1 MDHEN and CDR2 SYDVKM. CDR3 DNA: TGTGCCAGCAGTTTATCCGTGAACACTGAAGCTTTCTTT. The encoded protein is CASSLSVNTEAFF.

The CDR3 region has the DNA TGTGCCAGCGGGCGGGGGGACCAGCCCCAGCATTTT. Its translation: CASGRGDQPQHF. The V gene is TRBV11-3, the J gene TRBJ1-5, with D possibly matching TRBD1 (5 bases). From germline, CDR1 is SGHNT and CDR2 YENEEA. V dropped 8 bases and J dropped 7 bases, with 12 bases sitting between them. The CDR3 spans 12 residues.

The rearrangement uses TRBV11-2 and TRBJ1-2; D remains ambiguous. The CDR3 has 15 amino acids. Germline CDR1 and CDR2: SGHAT and FQNNGV. Deletions cut 3 bases from V and 0 bases from J, with 11 bases between. CDR3 nucleotides: TGTGCCAGCAGCTTCGGGCGGAACTCTAACTATGGCTACACCTTC. Translated, it gives CASSFGRNSNYGYTF.

The chain couples TRBV2 to TRBJ2-5, with D possibly TRBD2 on 6 matching bases. This CDR3 is 14 amino acids long. Trimming left V 6 bases short and J 2 bases short, with 13 bases between. Germline V gene lookup returns CDR1 SNHLY and CDR2 FYNNEI. The CDR3 spells CASSYLLAQETQYF. The CDR3 DNA sequence: TGTGCCAGCAGCTACCTACTAGCTCAAGAGACCCAGTACTTC.

The chain combines TRBV7-9 with TRBJ2-7; 11 nucleotides agree with TRBD2. The CDR3 is 15 amino acids. CDR1 and CDR2 (germline): SEHNR, FQNEAQ (reference sequence). The J segment lost 2 bases and the V segment lost 3 bases, leaving 3 bases of the junction unmatched. DNA for the CDR3: TGTGCCAGCAGCTTGGGGACTAGCGGAACCTACGAGCAGTACTTC. Amino acids: CASSLGTSGTYEQYF.

The genes are TRBV6-1 and TRBJ1-1; a weak D match, TRBD1 (6 bases). Trimming took 2 bases from V and 4 from J, leaving 8 bases between them. The CDR3 is 13 amino acids. Germline CDR1 MNHNS, CDR2 SASEGT. The DNA for the CDR3 is TGTGCCAGCAGTGAAAGGGGGGGCACTGAAGCTTTCTTT. Its translation is CASSERGGTEAFF.

This chain joins TRBV6-5 and TRBJ1-1; the D gene is possibly TRBD1 (6 bases). Per germline, CDR1 MNHEY and CDR2 SVGAGI. The CDR3 loop spans 14 amino acids. The V and J ends lost 4 bases and 1 base respectively, with 10 bases between them. The CDR3: CASSFGTSNTEAFF. As DNA, the CDR3 is TGTGCCAGCAGTTTCGGGACATCGAACACTGAAGCTTTCTTT.

Remarks on this clone: Other DNA sequences within the sample encode an identical CDR3. The chain has TRBV25-1 and TRBJ1-1; 7 bases align to TRBD1. The length of the CDR3 is 12 residues. J was trimmed by 1 base and V by 9 bases; bases with no gene match: 2. Germline V CDR1 and CDR2: MGHDK, SYGVNS. CDR3 nucleotide sequence: TGTGCCAGTAGACAGGGGAACACTGAAGCTTTCTTT. This translates into CASRQGNTEAFF. The full variable domain, with the rest looked up from reference TRBV25-1 and TRBJ1-1, is EADIYQTPRYLVIGTGKKITLECSQTMGHDKMYWYQQDPGMELHLIHYSYGVNSTEKGDLSSESTVSRIRTEHFPLTLESARPSHTSQYLCASRQGNTEAFFGQGTRLTVV.

This clone was detected once. This chain links TRBV9 with TRBJ2-3; tentative D call: TRBD2 (7 bases). The CDR3 consists of 16 residues. Germline CDR1 is SGDLS and CDR2 is YYNGEE. V lost 1 base to trimming and J lost 0 bases, with 12 bases between them. CDR3 loop: CASSVYGGLSTDTQYF. In DNA form, the CDR3 reads TGTGCCAGCAGCGTATACGGGGGGCTAAGCACAGATACGCAGTATTTT.